This T cell receptor (beta chain) was retrieved from a study of OX40 agonist ivuxolimab in advanced cancers. Study in general: Dose-escalation subjects each had hepatocellular carcinoma, melanoma, renal cell or head and neck cancer. A history of anti-PD-1, anti-PD-L1 or anti-CTLA-4 therapy was acceptable, and 40% to 45% had some.

Assay: immunoSEQ multiplex PCR; the TCRdb copy retains only in-frame clones and omits some. Here the sample spans approximately 52,000 clones, nearly 85% being singletons. CDR1 LNHDA and CDR2 SQIVND come from the germline V gene (reference sequence). Between the trimmed V and J ends, which lost 4 bases and 2 bases, there was a span of 11 bases. The CDR3 loop spans 14 amino acids. General study points: Both blood CD4+ and CD8+ T cells showed clonal growth by week 6 at 0.1 to 3.0 mg/kg.

Points on this clone: Its cognate antigen is unknown.

The V call is TRBV19, the J call TRBJ1-2; D gene unclear. This clonotype was sampled from an adult with an advanced solid tumor such as melanoma, head and neck, liver or kidney cancer. Source: CD4+ or CD8+ T cells sorted from blood, taken in a trial of the OX40 agonist ivuxolimab. The CDR3 spells CASSRGADNYGYTF. In DNA form, the CDR3 reads TGTGCCAGTAGTAGGGGAGCAGACAACTATGGCTACACCTTC.